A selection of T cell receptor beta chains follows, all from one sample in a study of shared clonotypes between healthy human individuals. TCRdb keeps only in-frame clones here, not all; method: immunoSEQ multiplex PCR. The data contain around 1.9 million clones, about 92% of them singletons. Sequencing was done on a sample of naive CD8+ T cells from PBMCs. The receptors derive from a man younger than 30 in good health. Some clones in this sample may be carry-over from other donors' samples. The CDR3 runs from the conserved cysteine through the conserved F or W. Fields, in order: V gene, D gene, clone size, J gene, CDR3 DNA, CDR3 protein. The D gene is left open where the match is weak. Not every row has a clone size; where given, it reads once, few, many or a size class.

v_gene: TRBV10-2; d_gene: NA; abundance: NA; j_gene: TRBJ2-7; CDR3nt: TGCGCCAGCAGTGATACCAGAACCTACGAGCAGTACTTC; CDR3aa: CASSDTRTYEQYF
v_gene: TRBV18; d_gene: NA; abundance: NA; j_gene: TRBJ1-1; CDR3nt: TGTGCCAGCTCACCTCGGGACGGCTTTTGGTTGGACACTGAAGCTTTCTTT; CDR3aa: CASSPRDGFWLDTEAFF
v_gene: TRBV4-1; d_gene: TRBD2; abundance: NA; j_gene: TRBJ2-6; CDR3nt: TGCGCCAGCAGCCAAGCAACTATTAGCGGGACCACCATACCCACTGGGGCCAACGTCCTGACTTTC; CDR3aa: CASSQATISGTTIPTGANVLTF
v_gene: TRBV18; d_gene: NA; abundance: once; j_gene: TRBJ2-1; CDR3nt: TGTGCCAGCTCACCAGCCGCAGGGTCCCGCAGTGAGCAGTTCTTC; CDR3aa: CASSPAAGSRSEQFF
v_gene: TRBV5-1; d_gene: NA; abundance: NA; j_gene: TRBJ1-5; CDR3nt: TGTGCCAGCAGCGCATCCTTGGGGGAGCCCCAGCATTTT; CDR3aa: CASSASLGEPQHF
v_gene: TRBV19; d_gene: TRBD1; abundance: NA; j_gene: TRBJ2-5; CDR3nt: TGTGCCAGTAGTACCTCCTGGACAGGCTACGGGGAGACCCAGTACTTC; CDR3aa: CASSTSWTGYGETQYF
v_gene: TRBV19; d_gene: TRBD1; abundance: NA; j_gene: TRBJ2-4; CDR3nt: TGTGCCAGTAGTATTAGACAGGGGGTAGCCAAAAACATTCAGTACTTC; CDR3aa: CASSIRQGVAKNIQYF
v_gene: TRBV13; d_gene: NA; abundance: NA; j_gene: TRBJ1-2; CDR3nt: TGTGCCAGCAGCCGTGGGCTTCATCTTAACTATGGCTACACCTTC; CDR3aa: CASSRGLHLNYGYTF
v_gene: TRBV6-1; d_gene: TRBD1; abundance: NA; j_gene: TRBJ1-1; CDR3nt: TGTGCCAGCAGTGCCCTGGGCAGGGGGCCGGAATCCGGTAATTACGAAGCTTTCTTT; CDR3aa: CASSALGRGPESGNYEAFF
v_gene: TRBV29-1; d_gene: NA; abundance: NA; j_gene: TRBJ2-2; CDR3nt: TGCAGCGTTGTTGGTGGCACCGGGGAGCTGTTTTTT; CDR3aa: CSVVGGTGELFF
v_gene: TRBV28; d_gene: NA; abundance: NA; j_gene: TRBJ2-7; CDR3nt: TGTGCCAGTTCGCCTGGGGGCCTACCCTACGAGCAGTACTTC; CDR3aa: CASSPGGLPYEQYF
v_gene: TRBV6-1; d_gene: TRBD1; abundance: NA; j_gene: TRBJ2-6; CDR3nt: TGTGCCAGCAGTGAAGGGCAGGGGGCACATATCTCTGGGGCCAACGTCCTGACTTTC; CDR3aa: CASSEGQGAHISGANVLTF
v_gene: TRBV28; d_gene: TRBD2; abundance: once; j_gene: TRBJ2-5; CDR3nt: TGTGCCAGCAGTTTAATAGGGGCGCGGGAGGGCGAGGGAGAGACCCAGTACTTC; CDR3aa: CASSLIGAREGEGETQYF
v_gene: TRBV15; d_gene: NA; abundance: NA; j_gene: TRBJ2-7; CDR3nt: TGTGCCACCAGCAGAGATAATTGGGGCAGCGAGCAGTACTTC; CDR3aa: CATSRDNWGSEQYF
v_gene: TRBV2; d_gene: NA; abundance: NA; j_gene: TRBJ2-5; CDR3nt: TGTGCCAGCAGGGGACCACCGGGGCTTCAAGAGACCCAGTACTTC; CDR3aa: CASRGPPGLQETQYF
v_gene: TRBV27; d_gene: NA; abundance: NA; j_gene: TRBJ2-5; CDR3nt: TGTGCCAGCAGACTATTCGGACAGCCAACGCAACAAGAGACCCAGTACTTC; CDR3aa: CASRLFGQPTQQETQYF
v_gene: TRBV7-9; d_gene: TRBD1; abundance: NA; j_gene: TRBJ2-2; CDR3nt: TGTGCCAGCAGCCGACAGGGGAATAGCATCGGGGAGCTGTTTTTT; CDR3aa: CASSRQGNSIGELFF
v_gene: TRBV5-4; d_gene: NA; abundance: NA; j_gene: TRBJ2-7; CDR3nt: TGTGCCAGCAGACCGGGCCTGTTGGGCGAGCAGTACTTC; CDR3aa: CASRPGLLGEQYF
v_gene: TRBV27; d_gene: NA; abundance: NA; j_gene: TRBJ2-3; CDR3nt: TGTGCCAGCAGTTTGGAGGTCAGGGCCACAGATACGCAGTATTTT; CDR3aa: CASSLEVRATDTQYF
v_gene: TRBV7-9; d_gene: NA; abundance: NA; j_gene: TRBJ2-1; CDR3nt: TGTGCCAGCAGCCTAGCTGGCGAGCAGTTCTTC; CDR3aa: CASSLAGEQFF
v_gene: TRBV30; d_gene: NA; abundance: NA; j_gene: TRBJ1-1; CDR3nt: TGTGCCTGGATAGTTATGAACACTGAAGCTTTCTTT; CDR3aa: CAWIVMNTEAFF
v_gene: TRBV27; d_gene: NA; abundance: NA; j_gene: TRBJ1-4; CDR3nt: TGTGCCACCAAACCTTGGCAGGATGAAAAACTGTTTTTT; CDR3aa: CATKPWQDEKLFF
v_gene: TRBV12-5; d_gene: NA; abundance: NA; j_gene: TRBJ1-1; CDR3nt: TGTGCTAGTGGTAACACCCGGGAGGGCACTGAAGCTTTCTTT; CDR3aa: CASGNTREGTEAFF
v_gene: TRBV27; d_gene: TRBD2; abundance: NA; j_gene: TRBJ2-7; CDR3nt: TGTGCCAGCAGTTTAGCTAGCGGGAGCCACGAGCAGTACTTC; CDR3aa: CASSLASGSHEQYF
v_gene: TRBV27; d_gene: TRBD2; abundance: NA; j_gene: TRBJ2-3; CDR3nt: TGTGCCAGCAATTTTCGGTTCCCTTTAGCGGGAAGCACAGATACGCAGTATTTT; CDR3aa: CASNFRFPLAGSTDTQYF
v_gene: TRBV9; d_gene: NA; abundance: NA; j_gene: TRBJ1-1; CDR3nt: TGTGCCAGCAGCTTAGGCCCAGGGACTGAAGCTTTCTTT; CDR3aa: CASSLGPGTEAFF
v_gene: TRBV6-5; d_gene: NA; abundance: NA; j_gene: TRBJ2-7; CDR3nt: TGTGCCAGCAGTTCCTTTTTAGAGGAGGATACCTACGAGCAGTACTTC; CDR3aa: CASSSFLEEDTYEQYF
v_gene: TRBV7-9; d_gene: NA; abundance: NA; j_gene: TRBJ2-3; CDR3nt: TGTGCCAGCAGCCCGGACAGAACCACAGATACGCAGTATTTT; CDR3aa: CASSPDRTTDTQYF
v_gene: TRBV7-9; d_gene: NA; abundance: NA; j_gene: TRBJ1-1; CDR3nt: TGTGCCAGCAGCTTATTGCGGGGAGAGAGGGCTGAAGCTTTCTTT; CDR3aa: CASSLLRGERAEAFF
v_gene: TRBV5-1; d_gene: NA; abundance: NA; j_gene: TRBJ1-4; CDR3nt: TGCGCCAGCAGCTTGGGGGACAAACTGTTTTTT; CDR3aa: CASSLGDKLFF
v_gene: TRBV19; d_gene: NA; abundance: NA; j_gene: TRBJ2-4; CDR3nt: TGTGCCAGTAGTCCGGGACCACGAGATCGACAGTACTTC; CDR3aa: CASSPGPRDRQYF
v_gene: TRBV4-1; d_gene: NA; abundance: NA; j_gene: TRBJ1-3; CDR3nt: TGCGCCAGCAGCCAAGACGGGACGGACTCTGGAAACACCATATATTTT; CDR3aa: CASSQDGTDSGNTIYF
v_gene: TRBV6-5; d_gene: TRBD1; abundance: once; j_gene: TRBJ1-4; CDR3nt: TGTGCCAGCAGGGCTAGGGACAGGGCTAATGAAAAACTGTTTTTT; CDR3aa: CASRARDRANEKLFF
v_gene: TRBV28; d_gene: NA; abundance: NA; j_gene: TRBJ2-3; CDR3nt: TGTGCCAGCAGTTTTAGAGGGTTGGGCTTGGTCACCTACACAGATACGCAGTATTTT; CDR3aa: CASSFRGLGLVTYTDTQYF
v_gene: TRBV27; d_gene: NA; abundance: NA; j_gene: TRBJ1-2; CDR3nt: TGTGCCAGCAGTTTATATCCCCAGGGGCCCGAGTCCCCTAACTATGGCTACACCTTC; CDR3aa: CASSLYPQGPESPNYGYTF
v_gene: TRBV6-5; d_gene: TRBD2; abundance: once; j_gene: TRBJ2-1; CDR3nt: TGTGCCAGCAGCCCGGCGGGGGAGGGGTACAATGAGCAGTTCTTC; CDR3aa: CASSPAGEGYNEQFF
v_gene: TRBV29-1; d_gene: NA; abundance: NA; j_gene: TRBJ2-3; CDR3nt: TGCAGCGTCTTGGGACTCATCACAGATACGCAGTATTTT; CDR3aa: CSVLGLITDTQYF
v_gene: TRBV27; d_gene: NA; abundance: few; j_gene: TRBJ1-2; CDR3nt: TGTGCCAGCAGTTTATCCAGGGACTATGGCTACACCTTC; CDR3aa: CASSLSRDYGYTF
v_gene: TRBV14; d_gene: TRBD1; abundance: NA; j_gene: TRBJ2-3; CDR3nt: TGTGCCAGCAGCCCAAAAGACAGGGCAGATACGCAGTATTTT; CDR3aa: CASSPKDRADTQYF
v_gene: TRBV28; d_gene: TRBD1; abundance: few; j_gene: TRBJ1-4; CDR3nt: TGTGCCAGCAGGAAAGACAGGGGTGAAAAACTGTTTTTT; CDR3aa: CASRKDRGEKLFF
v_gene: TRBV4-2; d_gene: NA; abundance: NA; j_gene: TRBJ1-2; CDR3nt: TGTGCCAGCAGCCACTCGATTGGGTCTAACTATGGCTACACCTTC; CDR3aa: CASSHSIGSNYGYTF
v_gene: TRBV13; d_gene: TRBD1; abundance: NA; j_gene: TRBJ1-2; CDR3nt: TGTGCCAGCAGCCCGGGACAGTACTATGGCTACACCTTC; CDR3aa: CASSPGQYYGYTF
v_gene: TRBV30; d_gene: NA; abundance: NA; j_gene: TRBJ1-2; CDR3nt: TGTGCCTGGAGTGTACTAGGTCTTGTTGGGGGGGACGGCTACACCTTC; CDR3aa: CAWSVLGLVGGDGYTF
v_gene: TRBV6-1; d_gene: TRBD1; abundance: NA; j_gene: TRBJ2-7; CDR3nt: TGTGCCAGCAGCCCGGACAGGCTGAGTGGCTACGAGCAGTACTTC; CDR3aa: CASSPDRLSGYEQYF
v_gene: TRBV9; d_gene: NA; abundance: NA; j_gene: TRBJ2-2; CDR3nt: TGTGCCAGCAGCGTAGATGGAGCGCTGAACACCGGGGAGCTGTTTTTT; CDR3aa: CASSVDGALNTGELFF
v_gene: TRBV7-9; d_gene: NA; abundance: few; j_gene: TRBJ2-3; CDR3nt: TGTGCCAGCAGCCTTAGCACAGATACGCAGTATTTT; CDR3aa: CASSLSTDTQYF
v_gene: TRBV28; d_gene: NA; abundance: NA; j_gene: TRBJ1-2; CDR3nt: TGTGCCACCTGGCGGGGGGATGGCTACACCTTC; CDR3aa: CATWRGDGYTF
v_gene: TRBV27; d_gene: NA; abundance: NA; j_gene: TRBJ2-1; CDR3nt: TGTGCCGTTGCAATCGGGGCCGCAACCTACAATGAGCAGTTCTTC; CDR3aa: CAVAIGAATYNEQFF
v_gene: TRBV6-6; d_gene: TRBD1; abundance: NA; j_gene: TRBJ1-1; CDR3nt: TGTGCCAGCAGTTGGGCAGGGGGGAACACTGAAGCTTTCTTT; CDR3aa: CASSWAGGNTEAFF
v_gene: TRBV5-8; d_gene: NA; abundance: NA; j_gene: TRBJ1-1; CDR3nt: TGTGCCAGCAGCTTTCACAGGGCAAACACTGAAGCTTTCTTT; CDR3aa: CASSFHRANTEAFF
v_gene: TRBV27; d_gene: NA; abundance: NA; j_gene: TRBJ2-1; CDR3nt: TGTGCCAGCCAATGGGGAGAGGGAAATGAGCAGTTCTTC; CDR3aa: CASQWGEGNEQFF
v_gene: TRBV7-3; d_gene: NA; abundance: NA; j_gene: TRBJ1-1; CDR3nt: TGTGCCAGCAGCTTAGCGGGGCAGGGTGACACTGAAGCTTTCTTT; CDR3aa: CASSLAGQGDTEAFF
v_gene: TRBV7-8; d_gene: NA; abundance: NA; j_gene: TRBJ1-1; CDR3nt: TGTGCCAGCAGCTTAGGAAGGGCTGAAGCTTTCTTT; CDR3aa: CASSLGRAEAFF
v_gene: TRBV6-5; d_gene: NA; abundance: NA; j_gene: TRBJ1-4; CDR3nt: TGTGCCAGCAGGACTCGGGGGAGCCCTAATGAAAAACTGTTTTTT; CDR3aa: CASRTRGSPNEKLFF